This TCR beta chain was observed in a study of blood T cells in healthy people across ages (dated by TCRdb to between 2014 and 2016). With regard to the full study: In model experiments, roughly one uniquely barcoded TCR beta cDNA molecule per two T cells was captured by template switching. The study measured age-related changes in TCR beta repertoire diversity using deep sequencing normalized with unique cDNA molecular identifiers. Four age groups were formed from the donors: young (average approximately 15 years), middle-aged (approximately 40), aged (about 68) and long-lived (about 75). To avoid experimental bias, donors of different ages were randomly spread across the sequencing lanes. The study analyzed two additional independent replicas of 1 million unique cDNA reads from the same blood draw for two donors, one aged 18 to 29 and one aged 80 or older. General study outcomes and caveats: Estimates of total diversity from one million sequenced T cells were regarded as lower bounds and underestimates. There was a strong correlation between observed TCR beta diversity and the percentage of naive T cells measured by flow cytometry. Because the CMV infection status of the donors was unknown, age-related changes in expanded clonotypes may potentially have been confounded. The long-lived group showed more naive CD4+ T cells, fewer expanded clones and increased TCR diversity than the aged group, suggesting age selection. Since profiling was done on bulk unsorted PBMCs, naive and antigen-experienced compartments could not be conclusively compared. As age increased, observed TCR beta diversity per million T cells dropped in a roughly linear way, and a significant reduction was already evident by age about 36.

The roughly 39 donors, aged 6 to 90 years, were systemically healthy Caucasian individuals from Russia. Each donor gave ten milliliters of peripheral blood, collected into EDTA-treated Vacutainer tubes. Ficoll-Paque density-gradient centrifugation was used to isolate PBMCs, with at least 6 million obtained per sample. Trizol reagent was used to extract total RNA from PBMCs, with at least 5 micrograms per sample. For every donor, an aliquot of PBMCs went through flow cytometry to measure the percentages of naive CD45RAhigh/CD27high T cells. Libraries were made using 5' RACE. TCRdb lists the instrument as Illumina HiSeq 2500. The second PCR ran for about 7 to 11 cycles and used a J-beta primer mix along with a sample-barcoded 5' primer. A unique molecular identifier was introduced onto each TCR beta cDNA molecule by a template-switch 5' adaptor carrying 12 random nucleotides. Each sample yielded at least 3 million CDR3-containing paired-end reads. First-strand cDNA synthesis was performed from all RNA using the Mint cDNA synthesis kit, with priming by a TRBC-specific oligonucleotide. All cDNA was treated with uracil-DNA glycosylase and then went through a first 18-cycle PCR with the universal primers M1SS and BC2_uni_R. In the original analysis: For normalization, 1 million high-quality reads were randomly selected from each sample, with every read carrying a distinct molecular identifier. Reads sharing molecular identifiers were discarded rather than binned into consensus sequences. MiTCR, set to a Q25 quality threshold and the strictest error-elimination algorithm, was used for CDR3 identification, clonotype clustering and error correction. A nonparametric unseen species model with Euler transformation was used to estimate lower-bound total TCR beta diversity. The raw public data were reprocessed by TCRdb itself: fastp quality trimming at Q25, MiXCR clonotype calling, in-frame beta chains only. CDR3 protein sequences are deduplicated, and each keeps its most common genes and DNA. The V and J calls here are based on TCRdb, not the publication. This sample lists some 1.7 million distinct CDR3 sequences; 28% were detected once. Clones ranked in the top ten supply about 7.7% of the sample.

From the cysteine up to the phenylalanine, the CDR3 has a length of 14 residues. Of all the DNA, just the CDR3 is kept, 42 bases in frame from base 1. Reading the germline V gene (reference sequence) gives CDR1 SEHNR and CDR2 FQNEAQ. V is pared back by 0 bases and J by 1 base, with 6 bases lying between the germline termini. This clonotype appeared many times. No antigen is known for it. One base away there is no much larger clone; base qualities are not given. This receptor was identified in a woman aged 25 to 39 in good health. The sequencing sample was made of blood. The rearrangement joined TRBV7-9 to TRBJ1-2; TRBD1 could be the D gene, as 5 bases match. The bases read TGTGCCAGCAGCTTAGCGACAGATAACTATGGCTACACCTTC. This translates into CASSLATDNYGYTF.